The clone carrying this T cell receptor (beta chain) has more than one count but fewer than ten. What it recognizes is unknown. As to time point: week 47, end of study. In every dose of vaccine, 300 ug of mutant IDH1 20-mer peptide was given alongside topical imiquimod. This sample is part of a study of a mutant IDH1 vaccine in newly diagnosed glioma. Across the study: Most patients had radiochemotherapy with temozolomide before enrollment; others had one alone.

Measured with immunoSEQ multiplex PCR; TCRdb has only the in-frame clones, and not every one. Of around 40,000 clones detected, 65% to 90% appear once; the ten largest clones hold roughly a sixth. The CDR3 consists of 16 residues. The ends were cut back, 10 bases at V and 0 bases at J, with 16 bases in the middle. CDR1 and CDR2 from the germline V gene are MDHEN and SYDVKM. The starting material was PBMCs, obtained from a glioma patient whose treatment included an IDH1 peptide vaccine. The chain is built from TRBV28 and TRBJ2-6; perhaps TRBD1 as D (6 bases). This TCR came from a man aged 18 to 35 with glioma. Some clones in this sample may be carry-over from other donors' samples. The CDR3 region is CATWGQGNSGANVLTF. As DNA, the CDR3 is TGTGCCACCTGGGGGCAGGGAAACTCTGGGGCCAACGTCCTGACTTTC.